The rows below give T cell receptor beta chains drawn from one sample of a study of persistence of HIV-infected CD4 T cells. The antigens for these receptors are not known. Method: immunoSEQ multiplex PCR; TCRdb's copy keeps in-frame clones and lacks some. The sample carries over 30,000 clones, 75% to 85% recorded once. Here the sequenced sample was cultured CD4+ T cells from PBMCs, taken from a patient who received antiretroviral therapy. The receptors stem from an adult with HIV. The donor label of this sample is uncertain. Both conserved end residues are part of each CDR3. A D gene is named only where the DNA matches it firmly. The listing skips clone size in some rows; elsewhere it reads once, few, many or a size class.

clone size: .
J gene: TRBJ1-2
V gene: TRBV30
D gene: .
CDR3 DNA: TGTGCCTGGAGTTTAGGGGTCTCTAACTATGGCTACACCTTC
CDR3 protein: CAWSLGVSNYGYTF

clone size: .
J gene: TRBJ1-5
V gene: TRBV30
D gene: .
CDR3 DNA: TGTGCCTGGAGTGGTGCAGGGCCGAGTCAGCCCCAGCATTTT
CDR3 protein: CAWSGAGPSQPQHF

clone size: .
J gene: TRBJ1-2
V gene: TRBV7-2
D gene: TRBD1
CDR3 DNA: TGTGCCAGCGAACTAGGGACAGGGGCCTCTAACTATGGCTACACCTTC
CDR3 protein: CASELGTGASNYGYTF

clone size: .
J gene: TRBJ2-7
V gene: TRBV15
D gene: TRBD2
CDR3 DNA: TGTGCCACCAGCGCCGGGGGGAGTTCCTACGAGCAGTACTTC
CDR3 protein: CATSAGGSSYEQYF

clone size: .
J gene: TRBJ1-3
V gene: TRBV6-5
D gene: .
CDR3 DNA: TGTGCCAGCAGTTTAAACCGACCATCCTCTGGAAACACCATATATTTT
CDR3 protein: CASSLNRPSSGNTIYF

clone size: .
J gene: TRBJ1-2
V gene: TRBV7-2
D gene: .
CDR3 DNA: TGTGCCAGCAGCCCTGTGGGCCCCGTTAGAAATGGCTACACCTTC
CDR3 protein: CASSPVGPVRNGYTF

clone size: .
J gene: TRBJ1-1
V gene: TRBV9
D gene: TRBD1
CDR3 DNA: TGTGCCAGCAGCACCCTTTTGCAGGGGGATCGGACTGAAGCTTTCTTT
CDR3 protein: CASSTLLQGDRTEAFF

clone size: .
J gene: TRBJ1-4
V gene: TRBV5-1
D gene: TRBD1
CDR3 DNA: TGCGCCAGCAGCTTGCCAGGGGGGCGGTCTAATGAAAAACTGTTTTTT
CDR3 protein: CASSLPGGRSNEKLFF

clone size: .
J gene: TRBJ2-3
V gene: TRBV18
D gene: TRBD2
CDR3 DNA: TGTGCCAGCTCACCCTATAGCGGGGGAGTAGATACGCAGTATTTT
CDR3 protein: CASSPYSGGVDTQYF

clone size: .
J gene: TRBJ2-7
V gene: TRBV10-1
D gene: .
CDR3 DNA: TGCGCCAGCAGTGAGGGGCAGGGATCCGGGGGCTACGAGCAGTACTTC
CDR3 protein: CASSEGQGSGGYEQYF

clone size: .
J gene: TRBJ1-3
V gene: TRBV2
D gene: .
CDR3 DNA: TGTGCCAGCATGAGGAACAGGGTTAGCTCTGGAAACACCATATATTTT
CDR3 protein: CASMRNRVSSGNTIYF

clone size: .
J gene: TRBJ2-5
V gene: TRBV7-2
D gene: .
CDR3 DNA: TGTGCCAGCAGCTTAGCGGGTAGAAGTAGAATGGAGACCCAGTACTTC
CDR3 protein: CASSLAGRSRMETQYF

clone size: .
J gene: TRBJ1-2
V gene: TRBV9
D gene: .
CDR3 DNA: TGTGCCAGCAGCCCTCGAGGACAGTCTAACTATGGCTACACCTTC
CDR3 protein: CASSPRGQSNYGYTF

clone size: .
J gene: TRBJ1-1
V gene: TRBV27
D gene: .
CDR3 DNA: TGTGCCAGCAGTTTACGTGCGTTAAGGGGAAGGGGCACTGAAGCTTTCTTT
CDR3 protein: CASSLRALRGRGTEAFF

clone size: .
J gene: TRBJ2-7
V gene: TRBV5-1
D gene: TRBD2
CDR3 DNA: TGCGCCAGCAGCCGAGGAACTAGCGCCTCCTACGAGCAGTACTTC
CDR3 protein: CASSRGTSASYEQYF

clone size: .
J gene: TRBJ1-1
V gene: TRBV6-2/TRBV6-3
D gene: TRBD1
CDR3 DNA: TGTGCCAGCAGTTACTCGGGACAGGAGGAAGCTTTCTTT
CDR3 protein: CASSYSGQEEAFF

clone size: few
J gene: TRBJ2-2
V gene: TRBV5-8
D gene: .
CDR3 DNA: TGTGCCAGCAGCCCGGACTGGCTCACCGGGGAGCTGTTTTTT
CDR3 protein: CASSPDWLTGELFF

clone size: .
J gene: TRBJ2-7
V gene: TRBV3-1/TRBV3-2
D gene: TRBD1
CDR3 DNA: TGTGCCAGCAGTAGACAGGGGGCTGGTGTCCCCTACGAGCAGTACTTC
CDR3 protein: CASSRQGAGVPYEQYF

clone size: .
J gene: TRBJ1-2
V gene: TRBV28
D gene: .
CDR3 DNA: TGTGCCAGCAGTGGGAGAACTCCTGGCTACACCTTC
CDR3 protein: CASSGRTPGYTF

clone size: .
J gene: TRBJ1-2
V gene: TRBV29-1
D gene: TRBD1
CDR3 DNA: TGCAGCGTGGACAGGAACCACAACACTAACTATGGCTACACCTTC
CDR3 protein: CSVDRNHNTNYGYTF